This T cell receptor beta chain was sequenced in a study of response to subunit inactivated influenza vaccine. General study points: The authors offered the suggestion that each seasonal influenza vaccination recruits few new T cells.

V shed 4 bases, J shed 5 bases, and the junction held 10 bases outside the gene matches. There are 15 residues in the CDR3. The germline V gene has CDR1 ENHRY and CDR2 SYGVKD. Comments on this clonotype: Its antigen remains unidentified.

TCRdb analysed the RT-PCR reads with MiXCR anew, one entry per CDR3 protein. The data hold 400,000 to 550,000 distinct CDR3 sequences, with roughly 25% observed a single time. This chain connects TRBV10-3 to TRBJ1-1, with TRBD1 matching 7 bases. The sequence derives from a man between 45 and 60 years old who received an inactivated influenza vaccine. The source was CD4+ T cells sorted from PBMCs, collected about 5 days after vaccination. In DNA, the CDR3 is TGTGCCATCAGTGCAAACGACAGGGTCTTTACTGAAGCTTTCTTT. It codes for CAISANDRVFTEAFF.